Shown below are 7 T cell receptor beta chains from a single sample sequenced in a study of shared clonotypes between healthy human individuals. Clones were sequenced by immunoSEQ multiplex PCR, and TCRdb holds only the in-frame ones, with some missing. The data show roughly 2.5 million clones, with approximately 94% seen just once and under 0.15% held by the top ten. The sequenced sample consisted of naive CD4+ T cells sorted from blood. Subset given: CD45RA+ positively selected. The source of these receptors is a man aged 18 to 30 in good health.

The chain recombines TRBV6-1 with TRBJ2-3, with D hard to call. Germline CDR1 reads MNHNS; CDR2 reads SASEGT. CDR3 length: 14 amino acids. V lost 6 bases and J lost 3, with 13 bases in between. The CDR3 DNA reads TGTGCCAGCAGCCTGTCTTCCGGGACAGATACGCAGTATTTT. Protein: CASSLSSGTDTQYF.

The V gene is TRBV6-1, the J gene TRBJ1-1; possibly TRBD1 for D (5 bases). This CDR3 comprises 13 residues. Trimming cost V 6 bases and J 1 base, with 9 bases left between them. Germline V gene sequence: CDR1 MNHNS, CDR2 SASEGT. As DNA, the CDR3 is TGTGCCAGCAGCGGCAGGGAGAACACTGAAGCTTTCTTT. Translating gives CASSGRENTEAFF.

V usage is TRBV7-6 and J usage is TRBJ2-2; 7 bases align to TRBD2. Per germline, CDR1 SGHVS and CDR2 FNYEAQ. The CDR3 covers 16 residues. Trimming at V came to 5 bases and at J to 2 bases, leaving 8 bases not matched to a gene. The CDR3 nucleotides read TGTGCCAGCAGCCTTGGGACTACCCCTAACACCGGGGAGCTGTTTTTT. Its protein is CASSLGTTPNTGELFF.

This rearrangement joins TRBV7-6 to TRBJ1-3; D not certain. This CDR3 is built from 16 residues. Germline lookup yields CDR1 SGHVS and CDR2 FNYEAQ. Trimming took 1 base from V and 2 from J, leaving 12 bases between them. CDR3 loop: CASSLESEGTGNTIYF. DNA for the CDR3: TGTGCCAGCAGCTTAGAGTCGGAAGGGACTGGAAACACCATATATTTT. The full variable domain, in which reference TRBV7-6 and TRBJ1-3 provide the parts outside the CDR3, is GAGVSQSPRYKVTKRGQDVALRCDPISGHVSLYWYRQALGQGPEFLTYFNYEAQQDKSGLPNDRFSAERPEGSISTLTIQRTEQRDSAMYRCASSLESEGTGNTIYFGEGSWLTVV.

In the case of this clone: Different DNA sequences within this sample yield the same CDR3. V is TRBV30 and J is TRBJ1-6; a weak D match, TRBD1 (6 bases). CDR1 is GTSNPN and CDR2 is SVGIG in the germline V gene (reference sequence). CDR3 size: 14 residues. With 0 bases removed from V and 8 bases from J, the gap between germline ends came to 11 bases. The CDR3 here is CAWSVRRGDSPLHF. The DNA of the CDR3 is TGTGCCTGGAGTGTGCGGAGGGGGGATTCACCCCTCCACTTT.

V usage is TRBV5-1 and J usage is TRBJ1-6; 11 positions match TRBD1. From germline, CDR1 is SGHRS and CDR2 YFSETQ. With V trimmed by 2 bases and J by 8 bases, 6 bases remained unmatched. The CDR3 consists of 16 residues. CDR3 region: CASSFLPGQGDSPLHF. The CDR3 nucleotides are TGCGCCAGCAGCTTTTTACCGGGACAGGGGGATTCACCCCTCCACTTT.

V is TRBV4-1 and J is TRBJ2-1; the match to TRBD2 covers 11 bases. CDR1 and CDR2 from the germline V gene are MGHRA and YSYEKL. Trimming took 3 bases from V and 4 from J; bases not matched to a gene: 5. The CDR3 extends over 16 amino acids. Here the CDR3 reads CASSHRSGGGYNEQFF. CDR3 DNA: TGCGCCAGCAGCCACCGTAGCGGGGGGGGGTACAATGAGCAGTTCTTC.